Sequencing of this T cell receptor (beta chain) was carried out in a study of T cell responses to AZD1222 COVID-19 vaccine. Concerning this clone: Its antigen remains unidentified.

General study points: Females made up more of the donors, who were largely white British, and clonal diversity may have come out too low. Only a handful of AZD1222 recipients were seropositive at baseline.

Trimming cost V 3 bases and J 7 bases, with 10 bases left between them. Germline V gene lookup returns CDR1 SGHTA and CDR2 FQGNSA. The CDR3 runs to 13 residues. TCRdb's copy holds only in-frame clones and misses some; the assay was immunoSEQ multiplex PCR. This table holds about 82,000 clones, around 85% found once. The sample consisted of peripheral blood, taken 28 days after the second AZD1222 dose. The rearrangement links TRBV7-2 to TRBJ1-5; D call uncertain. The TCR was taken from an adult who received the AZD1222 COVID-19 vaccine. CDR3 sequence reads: CASSLEGIQPQHF. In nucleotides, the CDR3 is TGTGCCAGCAGCTTGGAGGGCATCCAGCCCCAGCATTTT.